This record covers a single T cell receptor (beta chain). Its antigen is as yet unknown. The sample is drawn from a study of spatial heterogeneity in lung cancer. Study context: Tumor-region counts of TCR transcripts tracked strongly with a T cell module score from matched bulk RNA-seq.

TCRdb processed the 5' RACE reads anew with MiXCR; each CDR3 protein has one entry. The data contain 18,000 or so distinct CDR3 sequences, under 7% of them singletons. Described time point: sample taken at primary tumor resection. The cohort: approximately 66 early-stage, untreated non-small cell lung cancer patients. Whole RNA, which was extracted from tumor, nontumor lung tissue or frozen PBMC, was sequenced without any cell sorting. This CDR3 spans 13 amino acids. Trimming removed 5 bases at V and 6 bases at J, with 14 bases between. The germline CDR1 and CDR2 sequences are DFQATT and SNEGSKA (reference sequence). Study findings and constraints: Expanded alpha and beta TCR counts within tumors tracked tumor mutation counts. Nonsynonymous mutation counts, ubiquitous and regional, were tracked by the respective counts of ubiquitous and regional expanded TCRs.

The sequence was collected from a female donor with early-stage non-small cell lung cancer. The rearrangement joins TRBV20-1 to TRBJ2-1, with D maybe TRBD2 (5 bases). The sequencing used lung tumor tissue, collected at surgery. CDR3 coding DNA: TGCAGTGCTCACGAAACTAGTTCCAATGAGCAGTTCTTC. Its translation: CSAHETSSNEQFF.